This T cell receptor (beta chain) was captured by sequencing in a study of T cell responses to AZD1222 COVID-19 vaccine. Study-wide background: Second doses at about 4 or about 12 weeks were pooled. Study-wide findings and caveats: Unmutated variant regions are reportedly targeted by nearly half of spike-specific TCRs. Repertoire sampling occurred only after the peak T cell response. Spike-specific TCR breadth and depth both grew after two AZD1222 doses.

Sequencing was performed with immunoSEQ multiplex PCR; in TCRdb, only in-frame clones are kept and a portion is missing. Among about 160,000 clones listed, 85% to 95% were seen once. Remarks on this clone: What it binds is unknown.

The sample consisted of peripheral blood, taken on day 0 of AZD1222 vaccination. This receptor was identified in an adult in good health.

The CDR3 is CATSDYVRESYGYTF. For the CDR3, the DNA is TGTGCCACCAGTGATTATGTCAGGGAAAGTTATGGCTACACCTTC. This chain joins TRBV24-1 and TRBJ1-2, with D possibly being TRBD1 (5 bases). V shed 2 bases and J shed 5 bases, with 14 bases lying between them. Germline CDR1 is KGHDR and CDR2 is SFDVKD. There are 15 residues in the CDR3.